This T cell receptor beta chain derives from a study of T cell responses to AZD1222 COVID-19 vaccine (dated by TCRdb to the early 2020s). With regard to the full study: A total of around 240 trial participants underwent TCR sequencing, of whom around 200 received two doses of AZD1222 and around 25 received two doses of the MenACWY control vaccine. Trial participants were enrolled by age into 18-55, 56-69 and 70-plus year subgroups, with roughly 160, 29 and 62 TCR-sequenced participants respectively.

A note on this clone: Its antigen is still unknown. Per-base qualities were not stored, and no clone one base away is much larger.

The time point label of this sample denotes: about 28 days (+/-7) after the second vaccine dose. Because spike-specific TCR depth and breadth did not differ between the two schedules, AZD1222 recipients who got a second dose at roughly 4 weeks were pooled with those who got a second dose at roughly 12 weeks. Samples from vaccinated people were obtained from the UK trials COV001 and COV002, which included a single-blind randomized controlled phase 2/3 trial of AZD1222 (ChAdOx1 nCoV-19) in healthy adults. For TCRbeta chain sequencing, PBMC samples were collected from trial participants at day 0 and at day 28 after the second dose. What the work shows at the level of the full study, not this receptor alone: Spike-specific TCR breadth and depth rose significantly after two AZD1222 doses compared with day 0 and with MenACWY recipients. Conclusions about previously exposed vaccinees are limited because only 5 or 6 AZD1222 recipients were SARS-CoV-2 seropositive at baseline. Nearly half of unique spike-specific TCRs reportedly recognized epitopes outside regions mutated in the B.1.351 and B.1.1.7 variants. In the small 56-69-year group, the increase in depth fell short of significance, most likely because of low power. Because no day 14 peak-response samples were available, the repertoires could be characterized only after the peak T cell response. Most participants were white British and females outnumbered males, and the authors suggested that clonal diversity may have been underestimated. Vaccine-associated CD4 TCRs spanned the whole spike protein, with dominant responses in regions 160-218 and 743-854.

The CDR3 regions of human TCRbeta chains were analyzed by immunosequencing. As for the authors' bioinformatics: TCRs in the repertoires were matched against a reference library of SARS-CoV-2-specific TCRs that had been generated with the MIRA antigen-specificity platform. Breadth was defined as the fraction of unique TCRs that were SARS-CoV-2-associated. Depth was defined as the fraction of total T cells that were SARS-CoV-2-associated. Using the MIRA data, each spike-specific TCR was assigned both to the spike region to which the TCR was reactive and to a CD4 or CD8 class. Log10-transformed breadth and depth values were compared by one-way ANOVA with Sidak's multiple comparisons tests. The immuneACCESS repertoire file appears here via TCRdb, limited to in-frame rearrangements. These files lack a portion of the clones; in checked studies, under half of the deficit traces to unresolved V genes, and the cause of the others is not known. The V and J calls and clone size are taken from that table; D and trimming were inferred from the DNA. The sample includes 150,000 to 200,000 clones, with about 89% observed a single time. Over 1.5% of the sample lies in the top ten.

V and J lose 3 bases and 1 base, and a span of 10 bases separates them. The CDR3 numbers 15 residues from cysteine through phenylalanine. CDR3 DNA is the only sequence kept; it has 45 bases, read in frame from the first base. CDR1 and CDR2 (LNHDA, SQIVND) derive from the germline V gene (reference sequence). The sequence is built from TRBV19 and TRBJ2-1; there is no confident call for the D gene. The input for sequencing was peripheral blood, taken 28 days after the second AZD1222 dose. The clonotype originates from an adult who received the AZD1222 COVID-19 vaccine. The DNA sequence is as follows: TGTGCCAGTAGTATCGTGGGCCAATCCTACAATGAGCAGTTCTTC. Its coded protein is CASSIVGQSYNEQFF.